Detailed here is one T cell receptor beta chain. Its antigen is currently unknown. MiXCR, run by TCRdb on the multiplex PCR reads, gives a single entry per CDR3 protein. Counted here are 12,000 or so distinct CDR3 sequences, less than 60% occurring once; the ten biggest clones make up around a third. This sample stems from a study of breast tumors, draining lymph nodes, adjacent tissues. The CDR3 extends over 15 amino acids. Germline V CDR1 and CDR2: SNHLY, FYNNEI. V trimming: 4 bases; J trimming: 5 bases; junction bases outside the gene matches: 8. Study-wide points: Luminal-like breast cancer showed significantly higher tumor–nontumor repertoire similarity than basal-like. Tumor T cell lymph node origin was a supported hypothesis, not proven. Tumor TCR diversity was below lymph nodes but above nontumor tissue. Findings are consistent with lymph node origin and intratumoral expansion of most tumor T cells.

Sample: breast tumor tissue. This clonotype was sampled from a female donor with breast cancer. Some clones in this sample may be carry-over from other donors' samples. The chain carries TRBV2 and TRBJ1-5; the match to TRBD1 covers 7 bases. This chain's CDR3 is CASSVRTGYYQPQHF. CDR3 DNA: TGTGCCAGCAGTGTGAGGACAGGATATTATCAGCCCCAGCATTTT.